Listed here are 14 T cell receptor beta chains from one sample, sequenced in a study of radiotherapy plus CTLA-4 blockade in lung cancer. Libraries were prepared by immunoSEQ multiplex PCR; TCRdb keeps only in-frame clonotypes and omits some of them. The sample has approximately 65,000 clones; roughly 80% are singletons. The sample in question was peripheral blood, obtained from a patient treated with radiotherapy plus ipilimumab. The receptors here all came from a human donor with non-small cell lung cancer who had a complete response to radiotherapy plus ipilimumab.

The J gene is TRBJ1-1, the V gene TRBV29-1; D remains ambiguous. The CDR3 length is 13 residues. Germline assignment: CDR1 SQVTM and CDR2 ANQGSEA. V lost 2 bases, J lost 0 bases, and 7 bases lay in between. The CDR3 bases are TGCAGCGTTGAAACCCGGATGAACACTGAAGCTTTCTTT. Its protein is CSVETRMNTEAFF. The whole variable domain, filled in from reference TRBV29-1 and TRBJ1-1, reads SAVISQKPSRDICQRGTSLTIQCQVDSQVTMMFWYRQQPGQSLTLIATANQGSEATYESGFVIDKFPISRPNLTFSTLTVSNMSPEDSSIYLCSVETRMNTEAFFGQGTRLTVV.

This chain connects TRBV5-8 to TRBJ2-1; 13 nucleotides agree with TRBD2. The junction had 4 bases not matched to a gene; V was cut back by 4 bases and J by 3 bases. The CDR3 runs to 16 residues. Per the germline V gene, CDR1 is SGHTS and CDR2 is YDEGEE. The chain's CDR3 is CASSVGTSGNYNEQFF. In DNA, the CDR3 is TGTGCCAGCAGCGTCGGGACTAGCGGGAACTACAATGAGCAGTTCTTC.

The chain employs TRBV4-3 and TRBJ1-2; D unclear. The CDR3 covers 16 residues. V was clipped by 1 base and J by 2 bases, with 14 bases between them. Germline CDR1 LGHNA, CDR2 YSLEER. Here the CDR3 DNA reads TGCGCCAGCAGCCAAGGGCTACATGGGAGCAACTATGGCTACACCTTC. Amino acid sequence: CASSQGLHGSNYGYTF.

In its sample, this clone was seen a few times. The chain is built from TRBV5-8 and TRBJ2-2, with TRBD2 matching 16 bases. This CDR3 comprises 19 residues. The V gene end was trimmed by 8 bases and the J gene end by 2 bases; junction bases not matched to a gene: 12. Germline CDR1 SGHTS, CDR2 YDEGEE. In DNA form, the CDR3 reads TGTGCCAGGGCCTCCGGGACTAGCGGGAGGGCCGGTAACACCGGGGAGCTGTTTTTT. Translated: CARASGTSGRAGNTGELFF.

The rearrangement uses TRBV4-3 and TRBJ1-6, with 10 bases aligning to TRBD1. Trimming at V came to 4 bases and at J to 0 bases, leaving 9 bases not matched to a gene. CDR3 length equals 19 residues. CDR1 and CDR2 (germline): LGHNA, YSLEER. The CDR3 nucleotides read TGCGCCAGCAGCCTACGACAGGGGGCTACTAGCTCCTATAATTCACCCCTCCACTTT. As protein: CASSLRQGATSSYNSPLHF.

The chain recombines TRBV28 with TRBJ2-1; 13 nucleotides agree with TRBD2. Trimming at V came to 2 bases and at J to 10 bases, leaving 2 bases not matched to a gene. This CDR3 is 14 amino acids long. Germline loops: CDR1 MDHEN, CDR2 SYDVKM. DNA of the CDR3: TGTGCCAGCAGTTTAGAACTAGCGGGAGGGGAGCAGTTCTTC. This encodes CASSLELAGGEQFF.

The rearrangement links TRBV30 to TRBJ1-4; 10 bases are shared with TRBD1. This CDR3 comprises 17 residues. Trimming cost V 0 bases and J 1 base; bases outside gene matches: 5. CDR1 GTSNPN and CDR2 SVGIG come from the germline V gene (reference sequence). The CDR3 sequence: CAWSVMTGGETNEKLFF. The CDR3 nucleotides are TGTGCCTGGAGTGTAATGACAGGGGGCGAAACTAATGAAAAACTGTTTTTT.

The chain joins TRBV9 to TRBJ2-1; 12 positions match TRBD1. After removal of 4 bases from V and 9 bases from J, the junction contained 8 bases not matched to a gene. Per germline, CDR1 SGDLS and CDR2 YYNGEE. The CDR3 spans 15 residues. The CDR3 is CASSIPGTGGIEQFF. The CDR3 DNA follows: TGTGCCAGCAGCATTCCCGGGACAGGGGGCATTGAGCAGTTCTTC.

The chain combines TRBV4-1 with TRBJ2-7, with D perhaps TRBD1 or TRBD2 (5 bases each). The CDR3 extends over 15 amino acids. V lost 4 bases to trimming and J lost 2 bases, with 15 bases between them. Germline CDR1 MGHRA, CDR2 YSYEKL. The CDR3 DNA sequence: TGCGCCAGCAGCCTATACCGGGACGGTACCTACGAGCAGTACTTC. Translation: CASSLYRDGTYEQYF.

This clone was recorded a few times. V and J are TRBV7-9 and TRBJ2-3; D ambiguous. V dropped 5 bases and J dropped 1 base, with 10 bases sitting between them. The CDR3 loop spans 14 amino acids. The germline V gene has CDR1 SEHNR and CDR2 FQNEAQ (reference sequence). The CDR3: CASSPMTGTDTQYF. The CDR3 bases are TGTGCCAGCAGCCCCATGACTGGCACAGATACGCAGTATTTT.

The chain is built from TRBV30 and TRBJ1-3; D ambiguous. V lost 1 base and J lost 4, with 23 bases in between. CDR3 length equals 18 residues. Germline V gene sequence: CDR1 GTSNPN, CDR2 SVGIG (reference sequence). CDR3 amino acids: CAWSESGSQSLLGNTIYF. The CDR3 DNA is TGTGCCTGGAGTGAGTCCGGTTCACAAAGTCTCTTAGGAAACACCATATATTTT.

This chain joins TRBV6-5 and TRBJ2-7; 7 nucleotides match TRBD1. The CDR3 is 14 residues long. CDR1 is MNHEY, CDR2 SVGAGI, per germline. Trimming removed 6 bases from V and 3 bases from J; junction bases left unmatched: 8. The CDR3 protein is CASSLLQGFYEQYF. DNA of the CDR3: TGTGCCAGCAGCCTCCTACAGGGGTTCTACGAGCAGTACTTC.

The gene calls are TRBV4-1 and TRBJ2-7; perhaps TRBD1 as D (6 bases). The germline V and J ends were trimmed by 4 bases and 0 bases, with 13 bases remaining between them. Germline assignment: CDR1 MGHRA and CDR2 YSYEKL. The CDR3 extends over 15 amino acids. The CDR3 sequence: CASSLNTGTSYEQYF. For the CDR3, the DNA is TGCGCCAGCAGCCTTAACACAGGGACCTCCTACGAGCAGTACTTC.

The rearrangement uses TRBV5-1 and TRBJ2-1, with 9 positions matching TRBD2. Germline CDR1 SGHRS, CDR2 YFSETQ. The CDR3 spans 19 residues. The V segment lost 1 base and the J segment 10 bases; nucleotides outside the gene matches: 21. CDR3 DNA: TGCGCCAGCAGCTTGAATGATGGACTAGCGCGGGGGATAGCAATCGAGCAGTTCTTC. Amino acid sequence: CASSLNDGLARGIAIEQFF.